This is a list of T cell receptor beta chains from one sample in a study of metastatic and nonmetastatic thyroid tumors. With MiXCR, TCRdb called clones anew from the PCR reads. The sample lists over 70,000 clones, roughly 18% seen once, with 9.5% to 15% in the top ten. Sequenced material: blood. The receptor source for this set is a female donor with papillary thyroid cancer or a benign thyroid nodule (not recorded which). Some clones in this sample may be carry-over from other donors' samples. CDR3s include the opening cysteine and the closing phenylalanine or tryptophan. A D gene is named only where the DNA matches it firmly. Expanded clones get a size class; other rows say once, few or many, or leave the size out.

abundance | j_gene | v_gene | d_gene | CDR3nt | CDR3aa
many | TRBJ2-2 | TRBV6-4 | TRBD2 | TGTGCCAGCAGTACTAGCGGGATTAACACCGGGGAGCTGTTTTTT | CASSTSGINTGELFF
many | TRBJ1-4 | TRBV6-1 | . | TGTGCCAGCAGTGCTGGAATCCTTAATGAAAAACTGTTTTTT | CASSAGILNEKLFF
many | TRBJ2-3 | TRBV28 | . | TGTGCCAGCAGTGGGCAATCAGATACGCAGTATTTT | CASSGQSDTQYF
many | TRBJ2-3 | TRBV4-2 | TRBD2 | TGTGCCAGCAGCCGGGGACTAGCGGGAGACACAGATACGCAGTATTTT | CASSRGLAGDTDTQYF
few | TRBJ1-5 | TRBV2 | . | TGTGCCAGCAGTGGGTGGGATAATCAGCCCCAGCATTTT | CASSGWDNQPQHF
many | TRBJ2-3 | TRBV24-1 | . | TGTGCCACCAGTGGGGCTAGAGACACAGATACGCAGTATTTT | CATSGARDTDTQYF
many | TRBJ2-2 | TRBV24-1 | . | TGTGCCACCAGTGATTGGGGCAGGGCGAACACCGGGGAGCTGTTTTTT | CATSDWGRANTGELFF
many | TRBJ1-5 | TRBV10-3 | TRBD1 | TGTGCCACCCAGGGGGATTACCTTAATCAGCCCCAGCATTTT | CATQGDYLNQPQHF
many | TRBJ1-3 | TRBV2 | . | TGTGCCAGCAGTGAAGAAACCCCGGGCACCATATATTTT | CASSEETPGTIYF
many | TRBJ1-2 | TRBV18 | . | TGTGCCAGCTCACCCGATGAGGGTAACTATGGCTACACCTTC | CASSPDEGNYGYTF
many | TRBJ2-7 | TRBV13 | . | TGTGCCAGCAGCCCACAACGAACTCGCGAGCAGTACTTC | CASSPQRTREQYF
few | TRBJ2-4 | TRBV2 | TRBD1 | TGTGCCAGTTCCCGGGACAGGGAAACCAAAAACATTCAGTACTTC | CASSRDRETKNIQYF
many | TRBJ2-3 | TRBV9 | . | TGTGCCAGTGAACAGGGTTGGGGCACAGATACGCAGTATTTT | CASEQGWGTDTQYF
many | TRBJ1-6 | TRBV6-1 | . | TGTGCCAGCAGTTTGCCCAATTCACCCCTCCACTTT | CASSLPNSPLHF
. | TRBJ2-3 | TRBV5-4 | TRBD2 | TGTGCCAGCAGCTTTTGGGTAGCGGGAGACGCAGATACGCAGTATTTT | CASSFWVAGDADTQYF
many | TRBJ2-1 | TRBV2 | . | TGTGCCAGCAGTGCCAATCAGCAGTTCTTC | CASSANQQFF
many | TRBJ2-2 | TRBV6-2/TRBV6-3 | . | TGTGCCAGCAGTTACTCGCTTTGGGGCACCGGGGAGCTGTTTTTT | CASSYSLWGTGELFF
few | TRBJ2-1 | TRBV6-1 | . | TGTGCCAGCAGAGAGGAGGGAGCGTTCATGGATGAGCAGTTCTTC | CASREEGAFMDEQFF
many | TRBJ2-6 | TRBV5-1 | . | TGCGCCAGCAGCTTGACGGGGGCGCCAGGGGCCAACGTCCTGACTTTC | CASSLTGAPGANVLTF
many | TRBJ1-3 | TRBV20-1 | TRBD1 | TGCAGTGCTAGAGACTGGACAGGGAGCTCTGGAAACACCATATATTTT | CSARDWTGSSGNTIYF
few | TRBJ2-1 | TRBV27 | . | TGTGCCAGCAGTCTTGGTAGCTCCTACAATGAGCAGTTCTTC | CASSLGSSYNEQFF
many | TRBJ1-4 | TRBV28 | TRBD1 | TGTGCCAGCAGACCAGGGGGCGAATATAATGAAAAACTGTTTTTT | CASRPGGEYNEKLFF
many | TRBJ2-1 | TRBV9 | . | TGTGCCAGCAGCGCCAGCGGAAGCTCCTACAATGAGCAGTTCTTC | CASSASGSSYNEQFF
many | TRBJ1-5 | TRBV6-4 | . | TGTGCCAGCAGTGAATCAGGGACGGGTCAGCCCCAGCATTTT | CASSESGTGQPQHF
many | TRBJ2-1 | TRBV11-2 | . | TGTGCCAGCAGCTTCGGTGGGAGTAGCTACAATGAGCAGTTCTTC | CASSFGGSSYNEQFF
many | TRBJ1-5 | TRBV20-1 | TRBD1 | TGCAGTGCCCACAGGGGGCTTAGGAATCAGCCCCAGCATTTT | CSAHRGLRNQPQHF
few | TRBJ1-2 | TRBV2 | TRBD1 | TGTGCCAGCAGCCCCTTGGACAGGGCTTCTCGAGGCTACACCTTC | CASSPLDRASRGYTF
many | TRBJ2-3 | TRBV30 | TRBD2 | TGTGCCTGGAGTGGGTTTGGGGCTAGCGGTAGCACAGATACGCAGTATTTT | CAWSGFGASGSTDTQYF
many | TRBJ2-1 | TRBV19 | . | TGTGCCAGTAGTATCGTACCCCCGAGGGGGGGTTACAATGAGCAGTTCTTC | CASSIVPPRGGYNEQFF
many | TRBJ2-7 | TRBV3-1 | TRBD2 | TGTGCCAGCAGCTCGGGACTAGCGGGAGTCGGCTACGAGCAGTACTTC | CASSSGLAGVGYEQYF
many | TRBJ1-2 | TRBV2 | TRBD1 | TGTGCCAGCAGTGAAGGGTACGGGACAGGGGGCTATGGCTACACCTTC | CASSEGYGTGGYGYTF
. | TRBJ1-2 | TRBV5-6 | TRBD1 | TGTGCCAGCAGCTCCGGGACAGGGACCCTTAACTATGGCTACACCTTC | CASSSGTGTLNYGYTF